This T cell receptor (beta chain) was captured by sequencing in a study of response to subunit inactivated influenza vaccine. This clonotype was observed a few times. Antigen specificity is unknown. TCRdb re-derived calls from the RT-PCR reads in MiXCR, one entry per CDR3 protein. The sample carries approximately 530,000 distinct CDR3 sequences, under 15% recorded once. This CDR3 is built from 16 residues. The germline V gene encodes CDR1 LNHNV and CDR2 YYDKDF (reference sequence). V was shortened by 4 bases and J by 8 bases, with 21 bases between the two germline ends. Points from the study as a whole: Each seasonal influenza vaccination recruits few new T cells, the authors suggested.

The specimen comprised PBMCs from blood, sampled roughly 46 days after vaccination. The receptor comes from a man in his forties or fifties who received an inactivated influenza vaccine. The V call is TRBV15, the J call TRBJ2-4; D may correspond to TRBD1 or TRBD2 (5 bases each). The CDR3 nucleotides read TGTGCCACCAGCATCGAGGGGCCCGGGACGGTATACATTCAGTACTTC. Amino acid sequence: CATSIEGPGTVYIQYF.